This is a list of T cell receptor beta chains from one sample in a study of T cell responses to AZD1222 COVID-19 vaccine. Sequencing used immunoSEQ multiplex PCR; TCRdb keeps in-frame clones, though not all of them. In the table there are some 120,000 clones, more than 85% of which are singletons. Sequenced material: peripheral blood, taken on day 0 of AZD1222 vaccination. Receptor source: an adult in good health. Each CDR3 is given with its conserved first and last residue. Fields, in order: J gene, D gene, clone size, V gene, CDR3 DNA, CDR3 protein. A D gene is named only where the DNA matches it firmly. Expanded clones are given a class, and other clones once, few, many or no size at all.

j_gene: TRBJ2-1; d_gene: TRBD1; abundance: NA; v_gene: TRBV23-1; CDR3nt: TGCGCCAGCAGCCTCTGCCGGGCCGGCGAGGGGACAGGGGGCGATGAGCAGTTCTTC; CDR3aa: CASSLCRAGEGTGGDEQFF
j_gene: TRBJ2-3; d_gene: TRBD2; abundance: NA; v_gene: TRBV27; CDR3nt: TGTGCCAGCAGACCTCCGGGAGGGGGTACGCAGTATTTT; CDR3aa: CASRPPGGGTQYF
j_gene: TRBJ1-1; d_gene: NA; abundance: NA; v_gene: TRBV24-1; CDR3nt: TGTGCCACCAGTGATGAATGGGGCAGGGCTTTCTTT; CDR3aa: CATSDEWGRAFF
j_gene: TRBJ1-2; d_gene: TRBD1; abundance: NA; v_gene: TRBV6-5; CDR3nt: TGTGCCAGCATTTTAGAGGGGACAGGTGTTTATGGCTACACCTTC; CDR3aa: CASILEGTGVYGYTF
j_gene: TRBJ1-4; d_gene: NA; abundance: NA; v_gene: TRBV19; CDR3nt: TGTGCCAGTAGCGTGGGGCCTAATGAAAAACTGTTTTTT; CDR3aa: CASSVGPNEKLFF
j_gene: TRBJ1-5; d_gene: NA; abundance: NA; v_gene: TRBV30; CDR3nt: TGTGCCTGGAGTGAGGGGGTGATGGCGCCCCAGCATTTT; CDR3aa: CAWSEGVMAPQHF
j_gene: TRBJ2-7; d_gene: TRBD1; abundance: once; v_gene: TRBV7-2; CDR3nt: TGTGCCAGCAGCTCCCAGCCGGGACAGGGCTACGAGCAGTACTTC; CDR3aa: CASSSQPGQGYEQYF
j_gene: TRBJ2-7; d_gene: NA; abundance: NA; v_gene: TRBV6-5; CDR3nt: TGTGCCAGCACAGCCCCCGGGAGCTCCTACGAGCAGTACTTC; CDR3aa: CASTAPGSSYEQYF
j_gene: TRBJ1-3; d_gene: NA; abundance: NA; v_gene: TRBV2; CDR3nt: TGTGCCAGCAGGGGACGGGGGTCCTACTCTGGAAACACCATATATTTT; CDR3aa: CASRGRGSYSGNTIYF
j_gene: TRBJ2-7; d_gene: TRBD2; abundance: NA; v_gene: TRBV28; CDR3nt: TGTGCCAGCTCACCCTCTAGCGGGAGTCGCGAGCAGTACTTC; CDR3aa: CASSPSSGSREQYF
j_gene: TRBJ2-3; d_gene: TRBD2; abundance: NA; v_gene: TRBV5-4; CDR3nt: TGTGCCAGCAGCTTGGGAGCGAGCGGGGGCACGGCAGATACGCAGTATTTT; CDR3aa: CASSLGASGGTADTQYF
j_gene: TRBJ1-2; d_gene: NA; abundance: NA; v_gene: TRBV12-3/TRBV12-4; CDR3nt: TGTGCCAGCAGTTTACGAGTAGGGTATGGCTACACCTTC; CDR3aa: CASSLRVGYGYTF
j_gene: TRBJ1-6; d_gene: NA; abundance: NA; v_gene: TRBV28; CDR3nt: TGTGCCAGCAGAATGTACAGGTTGCAAGTCGGTTCACCCCTCCACTTT; CDR3aa: CASRMYRLQVGSPLHF
j_gene: TRBJ2-7; d_gene: TRBD2; abundance: few; v_gene: TRBV24-1; CDR3nt: TGTGCCACCAGTGACTCTAGCGGGGTTTTTAACGAGCAGTACTTC; CDR3aa: CATSDSSGVFNEQYF
j_gene: TRBJ1-2; d_gene: TRBD1; abundance: NA; v_gene: TRBV5-5; CDR3nt: TGTGCCAGCACCTTAGAGGGACAGGGCGAAGGCTACACCTTC; CDR3aa: CASTLEGQGEGYTF
j_gene: TRBJ2-1; d_gene: NA; abundance: NA; v_gene: TRBV19; CDR3nt: TGTGCCAGTACCTCAAGTTGGGATCCCTCCTACAATGAGCAGTTCTTC; CDR3aa: CASTSSWDPSYNEQFF
j_gene: TRBJ2-1; d_gene: NA; abundance: few; v_gene: TRBV12-3/TRBV12-4; CDR3nt: TGTGCCAGCAGTTCTCGACTCGGGAAGTTCTTC; CDR3aa: CASSSRLGKFF
j_gene: TRBJ1-2; d_gene: NA; abundance: NA; v_gene: TRBV7-9; CDR3nt: TGTGCCAGCAGTACCTACGACGGACAGTTTCTCTATGGCTACACCTTC; CDR3aa: CASSTYDGQFLYGYTF
j_gene: TRBJ2-1; d_gene: NA; abundance: NA; v_gene: TRBV24-1; CDR3nt: TGTGCCACCAGTGATGCCAGGGCCCACTCCTACAATGAGCAGTTCTTC; CDR3aa: CATSDARAHSYNEQFF
j_gene: TRBJ1-5; d_gene: NA; abundance: NA; v_gene: TRBV28; CDR3nt: TGTGCCAGCAGTTTCCAGGACAATCAGCCCCAGCATTTT; CDR3aa: CASSFQDNQPQHF
j_gene: TRBJ2-2; d_gene: NA; abundance: NA; v_gene: TRBV3-1/TRBV3-2; CDR3nt: TGTGCCAGCAGCCAAGGAGGTTTCACCGAGCTGTTTTTT; CDR3aa: CASSQGGFTELFF
j_gene: TRBJ1-2; d_gene: NA; abundance: NA; v_gene: TRBV3-1/TRBV3-2; CDR3nt: TGTGCCAGCAGCCAAGTGGGTTGGGGGAACTATGGCTACACCTTC; CDR3aa: CASSQVGWGNYGYTF
j_gene: TRBJ1-6; d_gene: NA; abundance: NA; v_gene: TRBV12-3/TRBV12-4; CDR3nt: TGTGCCAGCAGTAGGCCGAGTTCACCCCTCCACTTT; CDR3aa: CASSRPSSPLHF
j_gene: TRBJ2-7; d_gene: NA; abundance: NA; v_gene: TRBV6-1; CDR3nt: TGTGCCAGCAGTGAAAGAGTCTTGGGCGAGCAGTACTTC; CDR3aa: CASSERVLGEQYF
j_gene: TRBJ2-2; d_gene: NA; abundance: NA; v_gene: TRBV10-3; CDR3nt: TGTGCCACAACCCCGGGCCTCACCGGGGAGCTGTTTTTT; CDR3aa: CATTPGLTGELFF
j_gene: TRBJ1-1; d_gene: NA; abundance: NA; v_gene: TRBV5-6; CDR3nt: TGTGCCAGCAGCCTTGCGGGGGTACCTGAAGCTTTCTTT; CDR3aa: CASSLAGVPEAFF
j_gene: TRBJ1-6; d_gene: TRBD1; abundance: NA; v_gene: TRBV7-2; CDR3nt: TGTGCCAGCAGCATACAGGGGGCTTTGAATTCACCCCTCCACTTT; CDR3aa: CASSIQGALNSPLHF
j_gene: TRBJ2-3; d_gene: NA; abundance: once; v_gene: TRBV25-1; CDR3nt: TGTGCCAGCAGTGAATCGCGGACAGATACGCAGTATTTT; CDR3aa: CASSESRTDTQYF
j_gene: TRBJ1-2; d_gene: NA; abundance: NA; v_gene: TRBV5-1; CDR3nt: TGCGCCAGCAGCCTGGGACCGACTAACTATGGCTACACCTTC; CDR3aa: CASSLGPTNYGYTF
j_gene: TRBJ2-5; d_gene: TRBD2; abundance: NA; v_gene: TRBV15; CDR3nt: TGTGCCACCAGCAGAGTCGGGCGGGAGGGCCAGGAGACCCAGTACTTC; CDR3aa: CATSRVGREGQETQYF
j_gene: TRBJ2-7; d_gene: NA; abundance: NA; v_gene: TRBV9; CDR3nt: TGTGCCAGCAGCCCCACGACTTCCGGGTCCCCGTTTCTCTACGAGCAGTACTTC; CDR3aa: CASSPTTSGSPFLYEQYF
j_gene: TRBJ2-7; d_gene: NA; abundance: NA; v_gene: TRBV9; CDR3nt: TGTGCCAGCAGCGTAGAGGACAGTACGTACGAGCAGTACTTC; CDR3aa: CASSVEDSTYEQYF
j_gene: TRBJ1-2; d_gene: TRBD1; abundance: NA; v_gene: TRBV5-1; CDR3nt: TGCGCCAGCAGCGCAATCGGGACAGCTTATGGCTACACCTTC; CDR3aa: CASSAIGTAYGYTF
j_gene: TRBJ2-3; d_gene: NA; abundance: once; v_gene: TRBV9; CDR3nt: TGTGCCAGCAGCGTAGGGAACAAGCCTACCACAGATACGCAGTATTTT; CDR3aa: CASSVGNKPTTDTQYF
j_gene: TRBJ2-2; d_gene: NA; abundance: NA; v_gene: TRBV9; CDR3nt: TGTGCCAGCAGCATGCCCCTGACAGGCGTTCACGGGGAGCTGTTTTTT; CDR3aa: CASSMPLTGVHGELFF
j_gene: TRBJ1-5; d_gene: TRBD1; abundance: NA; v_gene: TRBV19; CDR3nt: TGTGCCAAGACAACACAGGGGCCCAATCAGCCCCAGCATTTT; CDR3aa: CAKTTQGPNQPQHF
j_gene: TRBJ1-3; d_gene: TRBD1; abundance: NA; v_gene: TRBV5-6; CDR3nt: TGTGCCAGCCGTATGACAGGGGAAAACACCATATATTTT; CDR3aa: CASRMTGENTIYF
j_gene: TRBJ1-2; d_gene: TRBD1; abundance: NA; v_gene: TRBV28; CDR3nt: TGTGCCAGCAGTGTCAGGGGGCTCGGCTACACCTTC; CDR3aa: CASSVRGLGYTF
j_gene: TRBJ1-6; d_gene: NA; abundance: NA; v_gene: TRBV27; CDR3nt: TGTGCCAGCAGTCCACGGTGGTATTCACCCCTCCACTTT; CDR3aa: CASSPRWYSPLHF
j_gene: TRBJ2-7; d_gene: NA; abundance: NA; v_gene: TRBV7-2; CDR3nt: TGTGCCAGCAGCTTAGGGTCGGGGTTTACGCCCTACGAGCAGTACTTC; CDR3aa: CASSLGSGFTPYEQYF
j_gene: TRBJ2-2; d_gene: NA; abundance: NA; v_gene: TRBV7-8; CDR3nt: TGTGCCAGCAGCGCCTTTATCTCCGGGGAGCTGTTTTTT; CDR3aa: CASSAFISGELFF
j_gene: TRBJ1-5; d_gene: NA; abundance: NA; v_gene: TRBV7-9; CDR3nt: TGTGCCAGCAGTTCCACTACAGGGTCGGGTCAGCCCCAGCATTTT; CDR3aa: CASSSTTGSGQPQHF
j_gene: TRBJ1-2; d_gene: NA; abundance: NA; v_gene: TRBV24-1; CDR3nt: TGTGCCACCAGTGATTTGAGGAGCTTCGCCTTC; CDR3aa: CATSDLRSFAF
j_gene: TRBJ2-2; d_gene: NA; abundance: NA; v_gene: TRBV28; CDR3nt: TGTGCCAGCAGTCCTGGGGTAGCGTCATGGGAGCTGTTTTTT; CDR3aa: CASSPGVASWELFF
j_gene: TRBJ1-1; d_gene: NA; abundance: once; v_gene: TRBV2; CDR3nt: TGTGCCAGCAGTGTAGGGGGGAACACTGAAGCTTTCTTT; CDR3aa: CASSVGGNTEAFF
j_gene: TRBJ1-6; d_gene: NA; abundance: few; v_gene: TRBV6-5; CDR3nt: TGTGCCAGCAGTTACTCAGGGGTAAATTCACCCCTCCACTTT; CDR3aa: CASSYSGVNSPLHF
j_gene: TRBJ2-1; d_gene: NA; abundance: NA; v_gene: TRBV27; CDR3nt: TGTGCCAGCAGTTTCGGGGGGCCCTACAATGAGCAGTTCTTC; CDR3aa: CASSFGGPYNEQFF